A selection of T cell receptor beta chains follows, all from one sample in a study of memory CD4+ T cells and cytomegalovirus serostatus. This table comes from immunoSEQ multiplex PCR, and its TCRdb copy is limited to in-frame clones, with some not included. In the table there are about 56,000 clones, 82% of which are singletons. Sequences were obtained from memory CD4+ T cells from blood. The source of these receptors is an adult in good health and CMV-seronegative. Both conserved end residues are part of each CDR3. A D gene is named only where the DNA matches it firmly. Clone sizes are given selectively: once, few, many, or a class where the clone is expanded.

TRBV9	TRBJ2-3	NA	TRBD2	TGTGCCAGCAGCGTAGCGACTAGCGGGGGGCAGGATACGCAGTATTTT	CASSVATSGGQDTQYF
TRBV7-2	TRBJ1-2	NA	TRBD1	TGTGCCAGCGGCCCCGGGACAGGCGCCCGTGGCTACACCTTC	CASGPGTGARGYTF
TRBV15	TRBJ2-1	NA	NA	TGTGCCACCAGCAGGGGGACGGAGCCTGCACAGAAGCAGTTCTTC	CATSRGTEPAQKQFF
TRBV7-9	TRBJ2-7	NA	NA	TGTGCCAGCAGCGGATGGGGATACGAGCAGTACTTC	CASSGWGYEQYF
TRBV5-4	TRBJ1-1	NA	NA	TGTGCCAGCAGCGGGGGTTGGAACACTGAAGCTTTCTTT	CASSGGWNTEAFF
TRBV30	TRBJ1-4	NA	TRBD1	TGTGCCTGGAGTCAGCACCGACAGGGGACGGCTGAAAAACTGTTTTTT	CAWSQHRQGTAEKLFF
TRBV15	TRBJ2-2	NA	TRBD2	TGTGCCACCAGCAGCGGACTAGCTGGCACCGGGGAGCTGTTTTTT	CATSSGLAGTGELFF
TRBV13	TRBJ1-6	NA	NA	TGTGCCAGCAGCTTAAACCCCCCTCAGGGTAATTCACCCCTCCACTTT	CASSLNPPQGNSPLHF
TRBV14	TRBJ2-7	NA	TRBD2	TGTGCCAGCAGCCATGGGCTAGCGGGGCTTGCCTACGAGCAGTACTTC	CASSHGLAGLAYEQYF
TRBV7-2	TRBJ1-5	NA	TRBD1	TGTGCCAGCAGCTTAGTGGACAGGGGTGATCAGCCCCAGCATTTT	CASSLVDRGDQPQHF
TRBV4-2	TRBJ2-6	NA	NA	TGTGCCAGCAGCCAAGCCTCGGGGTTCGCCAACGTCCTGACTTTC	CASSQASGFANVLTF
TRBV9	TRBJ2-2	NA	TRBD2	TGTGCCAGCAGCGTAATAGCGGGGGGGCTGGCCGGGGAGCTGTTTTTT	CASSVIAGGLAGELFF
TRBV11-2	TRBJ2-3	NA	TRBD2	TGTGCCAGCAGTCTGCGGGGGGCCAGCACAGATACGCAGTATTTT	CASSLRGASTDTQYF
TRBV2	TRBJ1-5	few	NA	TGTGCCAGCAGTGAACGTGTAGGAGTCAGCAATCAGCCCCAGCATTTT	CASSERVGVSNQPQHF
TRBV7-9	TRBJ2-7	NA	NA	TGTGCCAGCAGCTTGGGTGGGGCGGACTACGAGCAGTACTTC	CASSLGGADYEQYF
TRBV7-8	TRBJ1-5	NA	NA	TGTGCCAGCAGCTTAGCGGAAAGGGGACAGCCCCAGCATTTT	CASSLAERGQPQHF
TRBV5-1	TRBJ1-6	NA	TRBD1	TGCGCCAGCCGGCGATTCGACAGGGGGTCCTATAATTCACCCCTCCACTTT	CASRRFDRGSYNSPLHF
TRBV6-1	TRBJ2-3	NA	NA	TGTGCCAGCGGGCCGCGCACAGATACGCAGTATTTT	CASGPRTDTQYF
TRBV18	TRBJ2-3	once	NA	TGTGCCAGCTCCCCCGTTCGACCAGGAAGTATCACAGATACGCAGTATTTT	CASSPVRPGSITDTQYF
TRBV10-3	TRBJ1-2	NA	NA	TGTGCCATCAGTGAGTTCCGCGCCCCCGAGGGCTACACCTTC	CAISEFRAPEGYTF
TRBV19	TRBJ2-2	NA	NA	TGTGCCAGTACCTCCCGCGCGAGGGGGGCCACCGGGGAGCTGTTTTTT	CASTSRARGATGELFF
TRBV4-3	TRBJ1-2	once	TRBD1	TGCGCCAGCAGCCGCACCGGGACAGCAACTTTCTATGGCTACACCTTC	CASSRTGTATFYGYTF
TRBV7-3	TRBJ1-2	NA	TRBD1	TGTGCCAGCAGCCAGACAGGGGTGGATGGCTACACCTTC	CASSQTGVDGYTF
TRBV7-2	TRBJ2-5	NA	NA	TGTGCCAGCAGCTTAAGGGTAGAAAGGCAGACCCAGTACTTC	CASSLRVERQTQYF
TRBV7-2	TRBJ2-2	NA	NA	TGTGCCAGCAGCTTAGCACGGGGGATGGCCGGGGAGCTGTTTTTT	CASSLARGMAGELFF
TRBV5-4	TRBJ2-5	NA	TRBD1	TGTGCCAGCGGATTACAGGGGGCGCGGGAGACCCAGTACTTC	CASGLQGARETQYF
TRBV9	TRBJ2-3	NA	NA	TGTGCCAGCAGCGTAGAACCGGGGTTAGTCGCAGATACGCAGTATTTT	CASSVEPGLVADTQYF
TRBV5-4	TRBJ1-2	NA	NA	TGTGCCAGCAGCTCGATCACAGGGAGCGGCTATGGCTACACCTTC	CASSSITGSGYGYTF
TRBV7-2	TRBJ1-1	NA	NA	TGTGCCAGCAGCCCCGGTTTGGGGAACACTGAAGCTTTCTTT	CASSPGLGNTEAFF
TRBV28	TRBJ2-2	NA	TRBD2	TGTGCCGGCGGGGGGGGACGAACCGGGGAGCTGTTTTTT	CAGGGGRTGELFF
TRBV10-3	TRBJ1-2	once	TRBD1	TGTGCCATCAGCCAGACAGGGGAGGATGGCTACACCTTC	CAISQTGEDGYTF
TRBV27	TRBJ1-4	NA	NA	TGTGCCAGCAGTTTAAGTCTTACCAAAGAAAAACTGTTTTTT	CASSLSLTKEKLFF
TRBV23-1	TRBJ2-5	NA	TRBD1	TGCGCCAGCAGTCAATCGACAGGGCCAGAGGAGACCCAGTACTTC	CASSQSTGPEETQYF
TRBV6-5	TRBJ2-7	NA	TRBD2	TGTGCCAGCAGTGTAGGACTAGCGGCCTACGAGCAGTACTTC	CASSVGLAAYEQYF
TRBV5-6	TRBJ2-3	NA	TRBD1	TGTGCCAGCAGCCCCGAAGGGACAGGTCGACGCACGCAGTATTTT	CASSPEGTGRRTQYF
TRBV19	TRBJ2-3	NA	TRBD1	TGTGCCAGTAGTATAAGCACAGGGGGGACTGATACGCAGTATTTT	CASSISTGGTDTQYF
TRBV5-1	TRBJ2-4	NA	TRBD2	TGCGCCAGCAGCTTGAGGGTAGCGGGGGACAAAAACATTCAGTACTTC	CASSLRVAGDKNIQYF
TRBV5-4	TRBJ1-2	NA	NA	TGTGCCAGCAGCTTGGACGGCAACTATGGCTACACCTTC	CASSLDGNYGYTF
TRBV4-1	TRBJ2-3	NA	NA	TGCGCCAGCAGCCAAGTCAGGAGCAGGGGACCCCTCGCAGATACGCAGTATTTT	CASSQVRSRGPLADTQYF
TRBV19	TRBJ1-4	NA	NA	TGTGCCAGTAGTATAGAGGGTGCAACTAATGAAAAACTGTTTTTT	CASSIEGATNEKLFF
TRBV2	TRBJ1-1	NA	NA	TGTGCCAGCAGCGCTGCCTACGGGGGGAACACTGAAGCTTTCTTT	CASSAAYGGNTEAFF
TRBV4-1	TRBJ1-1	NA	NA	TGCGCCAGCAGCCAGTCCCCCGTGTCGAACACTGAAGCTTTCTTT	CASSQSPVSNTEAFF
TRBV18	TRBJ1-4	NA	TRBD1	TGTGCCAGCTCACCTCGGGGACAGGGGAATGAAAAACTGTTTTTT	CASSPRGQGNEKLFF
TRBV7-6	TRBJ2-3	NA	NA	TGTGCCAGCAGCTCGACCCCTGGGAACACAGATACGCAGTATTTT	CASSSTPGNTDTQYF
TRBV7-2	TRBJ2-2	NA	TRBD2	TGTGCCAGCAGTTCTCGACTAGCGGGGCGGGGAGGGGAGCTGTTTTTT	CASSSRLAGRGGELFF
TRBV9	TRBJ2-3	NA	NA	TGTGCCAGCAGCGTAACCTTAAAGAACGGAGATACGCAGTATTTT	CASSVTLKNGDTQYF
TRBV6-5	TRBJ2-7	NA	NA	TGTGCCAGCAGTTACGACGGAAACTCCTACGAGCAGTACTTC	CASSYDGNSYEQYF
TRBV7-8	TRBJ2-4	NA	NA	TGTGCCAGCAGCTCAGGGGGGGCCAAAAACATTCAGTACTTC	CASSSGGAKNIQYF
TRBV6-5	TRBJ1-1	NA	NA	TGTGCCAGCAGGACCCCGGGAGGCACTGAAGCTTTCTTT	CASRTPGGTEAFF
TRBV6-1	TRBJ1-6	NA	NA	TGTGCCAGCAGTGAGGCGAGGCAGCCCCTCCACTTT	CASSEARQPLHF
TRBV7-9	TRBJ1-5	NA	NA	TGTGCCAGCAGCGTCGACAGTGGCAATCAGCCCCAGCATTTT	CASSVDSGNQPQHF
TRBV10-3	TRBJ1-2	NA	TRBD1	TGTGCCATCAGTGATACGGGGACAGGGAGCTATGGCTACACCTTC	CAISDTGTGSYGYTF
TRBV11-2	TRBJ1-6	NA	TRBD1	TGTGCCAGCAGCTTGGGACAGGCCAATTCACCCCTCCACTTT	CASSLGQANSPLHF